The clone carrying this T cell receptor (beta chain) came up once. This sample is drawn from a study of blood T cell repertoires in COVID-19. Background on the study: T cells, B-cell-depleted T cells, or PBMCs provided the cDNA or gDNA that served as material.

Sequencing used immunoSEQ multiplex PCR; TCRdb keeps in-frame clones, though not all of them. This table holds 200,000 to 300,000 clones, approximately 88% found once. Which cohort a participant joined came from the clinical history participants gave. Sequencing input: PBMCs or T cells enriched from blood (not recorded which). This receptor was taken from a woman in her forties with acute COVID-19.

The CDR3: CASSPQDRWGNQPQHF. CDR3 sequence (DNA): TGTGCCAGCTCACCACAGGACAGGTGGGGCAATCAGCCCCAGCATTTT. V usage is TRBV18 and J usage is TRBJ1-5; 7 bases align to TRBD1. The trim removed 1 base at V and 2 bases at J, leaving 5 bases unmatched. The germline CDR1 and CDR2 sequences are KGHSH and LQKENI. The CDR3 runs to 16 residues. Supplemented by reference TRBV18 and TRBJ1-5, the full variable domain reads NAGVMQNPRHLVRRRGQEARLRCSPMKGHSHVYWYRQLPEEGLKFMVYLQKENIIDESGMPKERFSAEFPKEGPSILRIQQVVRGDSAAYFCASSPQDRWGNQPQHFGDGTRLSIL.